This T cell receptor (beta chain) was documented in a study of blood T cell repertoires in COVID-19. Study-level information: PBMCs, B-cell-depleted T cells, or T cells provided the cDNA or gDNA that made up the material.

Repertoires were generated with immunoSEQ multiplex PCR, while TCRdb's copy carries only in-frame clones and drops some. The table shows roughly 170,000 clones, with roughly nine tenths occurring only once. The specimen was peripheral blood. The sequence was collected from a man aged 70 or older with active or convalescent COVID-19.

This chain's CDR3 is CASTPAGRTGELFF. CDR3 coding DNA: TGTGCCAGCACCCCAGCGGGAAGAACCGGGGAGCTGTTTTTT. This chain connects TRBV28 to TRBJ2-2; TRBD2 aligns across 7 bases. The CDR3 runs to 14 residues. Germline CDR1 is MDHEN and CDR2 is SYDVKM. V gave up 7 bases and J gave up 5 bases; unmatched junction bases: 7.